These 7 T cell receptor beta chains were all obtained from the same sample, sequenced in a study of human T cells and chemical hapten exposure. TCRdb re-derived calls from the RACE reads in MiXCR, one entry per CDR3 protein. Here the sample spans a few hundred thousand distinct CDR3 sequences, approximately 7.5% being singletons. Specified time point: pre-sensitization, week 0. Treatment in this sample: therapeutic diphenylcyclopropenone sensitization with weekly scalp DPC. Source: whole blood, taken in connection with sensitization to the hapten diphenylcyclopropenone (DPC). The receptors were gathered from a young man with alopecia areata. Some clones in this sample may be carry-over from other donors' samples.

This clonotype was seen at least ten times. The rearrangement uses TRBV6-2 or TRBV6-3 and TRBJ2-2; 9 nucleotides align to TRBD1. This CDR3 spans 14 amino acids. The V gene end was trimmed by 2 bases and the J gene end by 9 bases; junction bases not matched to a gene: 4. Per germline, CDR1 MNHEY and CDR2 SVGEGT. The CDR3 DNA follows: TGTGCCAGCAGTTACCGGGACAGGGCTAGGGAGCTGTTTTTT. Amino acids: CASSYRDRARELFF.

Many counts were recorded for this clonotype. The chain's CDR3 is CASSTRTINTEAFF. Here the CDR3 DNA reads TGTGCCAGCAGCACGCGGACGATCAACACTGAAGCTTTCTTT. The chain carries TRBV7-2 and TRBJ1-1; D not resolved. This CDR3 contains 14 residues. Trimming shortened V by 5 bases and J by 2 bases, and 12 bases separated the two germline ends. Germline lookup yields CDR1 SGHTA and CDR2 FQGNSA. Full variable domain (outside the CDR3, taken from reference TRBV7-2 and TRBJ1-1): GAGVSQSPSNKVTEKGKDVELRCDPISGHTALYWYRQSLGQGLEFLIYFQGNSAPDKSGLPSDRFSAERTGGSVSTLTIQRTQQEDSAVYLCASSTRTINTEAFFGQGTRLTVV.

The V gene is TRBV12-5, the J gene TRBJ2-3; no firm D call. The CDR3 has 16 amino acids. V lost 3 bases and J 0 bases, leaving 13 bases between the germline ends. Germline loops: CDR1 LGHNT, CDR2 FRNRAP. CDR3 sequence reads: CASGFSLTWSTDTQYF. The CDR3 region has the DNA TGTGCTAGTGGTTTCTCCCTAACCTGGAGCACAGATACGCAGTATTTT. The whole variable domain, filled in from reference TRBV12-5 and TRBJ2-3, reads DARVTQTPRHKVTEMGQEVTMRCQPILGHNTVFWYRQTMMQGLELLAYFRNRAPLDDSGMPKDRFSAEMPDATLATLKIQPSEPRDSAVYFCASGFSLTWSTDTQYFGPGTRLTVL.

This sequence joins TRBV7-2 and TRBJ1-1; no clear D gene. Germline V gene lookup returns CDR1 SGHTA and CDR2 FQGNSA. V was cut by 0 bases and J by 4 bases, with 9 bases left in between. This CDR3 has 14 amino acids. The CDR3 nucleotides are TGTGCCAGCAGCTTAGCCTGGGGAAGCACTGAAGCTTTCTTT. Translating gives CASSLAWGSTEAFF.

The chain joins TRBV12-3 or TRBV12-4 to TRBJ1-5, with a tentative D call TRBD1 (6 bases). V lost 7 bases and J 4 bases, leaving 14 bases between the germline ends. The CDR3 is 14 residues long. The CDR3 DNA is TGTGCCAGCATTCCCGGGACACTTAATCAGCCCCAGCATTTT. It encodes CASIPGTLNQPQHF.

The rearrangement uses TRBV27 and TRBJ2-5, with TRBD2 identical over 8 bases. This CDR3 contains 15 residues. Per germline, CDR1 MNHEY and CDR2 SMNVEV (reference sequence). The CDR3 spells CAASPSGLGGETQYF. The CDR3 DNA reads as TGTGCAGCCTCCCCTTCGGGACTAGGGGGAGAGACCCAGTACTTC.

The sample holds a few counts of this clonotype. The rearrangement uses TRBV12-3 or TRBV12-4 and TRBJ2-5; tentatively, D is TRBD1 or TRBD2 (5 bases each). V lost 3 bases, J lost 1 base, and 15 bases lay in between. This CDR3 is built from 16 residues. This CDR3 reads CASSFEGWKGQETQYF. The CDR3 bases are TGTGCCAGCAGTTTCGAGGGGTGGAAAGGCCAAGAGACCCAGTACTTC.